Each of the 24 T cell receptor beta chains below was sequenced from the same sample in a study of blood T cells in healthy people across ages. A sample-barcoded 5' primer and a J-beta primer mix were used in a second PCR of roughly 7 to 12 cycles. TCRdb analysed the 5' RACE reads with MiXCR anew, one entry per CDR3 protein. In the table there are some 640,000 distinct CDR3 sequences, approximately 50% of which are singletons. The sample taken for sequencing was blood. The origin of the receptors is an older woman in good health.

This clonotype was recorded at least ten times. This chain joins TRBV11-2 and TRBJ2-5, with TRBD2 matching over 15 bases. The CDR3 totals 17 residues. The germline CDR1 and CDR2 sequences are SGHAT and FQNNGV. After removal of 1 base from V and 6 bases from J, the junction contained 6 bases not matched to a gene. CDR3 in amino acids: CASSLGGGLAGGKTQYF. DNA of the CDR3: TGTGCCAGCAGCTTAGGTGGGGGACTAGCGGGAGGAAAGACCCAGTACTTC.

The V gene is TRBV25-1, the J gene TRBJ2-7, with D possibly TRBD2 on 7 matching bases. This CDR3 region has 15 residues. Per the germline V gene, CDR1 is MGHDK and CDR2 is SYGVNS. The V gene lost 8 bases and the J gene lost 5 bases, with 22 bases spanning the gap. CDR3: CASGGAGRTYDEQYF. The DNA of the CDR3 is TGTGCCAGCGGGGGGGCCGGGCGGACCTATGACGAGCAGTACTTC.

This clonotype was found once. The chain has TRBV12-3 or TRBV12-4 and TRBJ2-7; 14 positions agree with TRBD2. The V and J ends lost 5 bases and 7 bases, in that order; junction bases with no gene match: 10. The CDR3 is 16 residues long. Here the CDR3 reads CASSGTSGGFGNEQYF. DNA for the CDR3: TGTGCCAGCAGTGGGACTAGCGGGGGCTTTGGGAATGAGCAGTACTTC.

The rearrangement uses TRBV7-2 and TRBJ2-4; TRBD1 matches at 8 bases. The CDR3 loop spans 17 amino acids. Germline CDR1 reads SGHTA; CDR2 reads FQGNSA. Trimming at V came to 6 bases and at J to 0 bases, leaving 10 bases not matched to a gene. The CDR3 here is CASSRRDRSVAKNIQYF. The DNA for the CDR3 is TGTGCCAGCAGTCGCCGGGACAGGTCCGTAGCCAAAAACATTCAGTACTTC.

The CDR3 reads CSARGVVAGQGSNEQFF. For the CDR3, the DNA is TGCAGTGCTAGGGGGGTTGTGGCGGGGCAGGGGAGCAATGAGCAGTTCTTC. The chain combines TRBV20-1 with TRBJ2-1; D possibly matches TRBD1 or TRBD2 (6 bases each). CDR1 DFQATT and CDR2 SNEGSKA come from the germline V gene (reference sequence). Trimming took 3 bases from V and 6 from J, leaving 24 bases between them. The CDR3 length is 17 residues.

The chain combines TRBV11-2 with TRBJ2-2; TRBD1 agrees at 8 bases. CDR3 length equals 17 residues. Germline V lookup: CDR1 SGHAT, CDR2 FQNNGV. V shed 5 bases and J 0 bases; nucleotides not matched to a gene: 8. The CDR3 is CASSRTQQGANTGELFF. CDR3 nucleotides: TGTGCCAGCAGCCGAACACAACAGGGGGCGAACACCGGGGAGCTGTTTTTT.

This clonotype has more than one count but fewer than ten. In DNA form, the CDR3 reads TGTGCCAGCAGTTGGAAAGGTAGCTCCTACGAGCAGTACTTC. It translates to CASSWKGSSYEQYF. The rearrangement joins TRBV27 to TRBJ2-7, with D uncertain. Germline V gene lookup returns CDR1 MNHEY and CDR2 SMNVEV (reference sequence). V lost 4 bases to trimming and J lost 0 bases, with 10 bases between them. CDR3 length: 14 amino acids.

Here the CDR3 reads CASSLNLDQPQHF. The CDR3 nucleotides are TGCGCCAGCAGCTTGAACCTTGATCAGCCCCAGCATTTT. The V gene is TRBV5-1, the J gene TRBJ1-5, with D hard to call. CDR1 is SGHRS, CDR2 YFSETQ, per germline. Trimming took 1 base from V and 5 from J, leaving 7 bases between them. The CDR3 is 13 residues long.

This rearrangement joins TRBV20-1 to TRBJ2-1, with D perhaps TRBD1 or TRBD2 (5 bases each). V was trimmed by 0 bases and J by 14 bases, leaving 11 bases between them. The CDR3 spans 11 residues. The V gene's germline CDR1 is DFQATT and CDR2 SNEGSKA (reference sequence). CDR3 in amino acids: CSARDRGQKFF. As DNA, the CDR3 is TGCAGTGCTAGAGATCGGGGCCAGAAGTTCTTC.

V is TRBV27 and J is TRBJ1-2, with 9 positions matching TRBD1. The CDR3 runs 16 residues. With V trimmed by 6 bases and J by 7 bases, 15 bases remained unmatched. Germline V CDR1 and CDR2: MNHEY, SMNVEV (reference sequence). The CDR3 here is CASRTGAGTGISGYTF. The CDR3 nucleotides are TGTGCCAGCAGAACCGGTGCCGGGACAGGGATCTCTGGCTACACCTTC.

The chain couples TRBV7-9 to TRBJ1-1; D is unclear. In germline, CDR1 is SEHNR, CDR2 FQNEAQ (reference sequence). The V end lost 5 bases, the J end lost 7 bases, and 5 bases lay between the germline ends. This CDR3 is built from 10 residues. CDR3 in DNA: TGTGCCAGCAGCAAACGTGAAGCTTTCTTT. Its protein product is CASSKREAFF.

The V gene is TRBV7-3, the J gene TRBJ1-6; D is uncertain. Trimming pared 1 base from V and 7 bases from J, leaving 11 bases between. In germline, CDR1 is SGHTA, CDR2 FQGTGA. This CDR3 is 15 amino acids long. The CDR3, as DNA: TGTGCCAGCAGCTTAAATCCGGGTGGGAATTCACCCCTCCACTTT. It encodes CASSLNPGGNSPLHF.

A few counts support this clonotype. The CDR3 DNA reads TGTGCCAGCAGGGACAGGACTACACTGTCCTACGAGCAGTACTTC. Protein sequence: CASRDRTTLSYEQYF. The chain couples TRBV6-1 to TRBJ2-7, with a weak D call TRBD1 (7 bases). CDR1 MNHNS and CDR2 SASEGT come from the germline V gene. This CDR3 is built from 15 residues. V lost 6 bases, J lost 1 base, and 16 bases lay in between.

In its sample, this clonotype was seen a few times. This chain links TRBV29-1 with TRBJ1-1; 7 bases agree with TRBD1. CDR1 is SQVTM, CDR2 ANQGSEA, per germline. The CDR3 is made up of 12 amino acids. J was trimmed by 5 bases and V by 4 bases; bases with no gene match: 4. The DNA for the CDR3 is TGCAGCGTTGTTAGGGGGCGGACTGAAGCTTTCTTT. It codes for CSVVRGRTEAFF.

CDR3 amino acids: CSARDVSGRASSYNEQFF. The DNA for the CDR3 is TGCAGTGCTAGAGACGTTAGCGGGAGGGCCAGTTCGTACAATGAGCAGTTCTTC. V usage is TRBV20-1 and J usage is TRBJ2-1; TRBD2 aligns across 11 bases. With 0 bases clipped from V and 4 bases from J, the junction kept 11 bases outside the gene matches. Germline V CDR1 and CDR2: DFQATT, SNEGSKA (reference sequence). The CDR3 totals 18 residues.

CDR3 sequence reads: CASSLEYSPEIGYTF. For the CDR3, the DNA is TGTGCCAGCAGTTTAGAATACAGCCCTGAAATAGGCTACACCTTC. This rearrangement joins TRBV12-3 or TRBV12-4 to TRBJ1-2, with D unclear. The ends were cut back, 1 base at V and 8 bases at J, with 17 bases in the middle. The CDR3 runs to 15 residues.

This rearrangement joins TRBV4-2 to TRBJ2-5; a possible D gene is TRBD1 (6 bases). The CDR3 runs to 17 residues. V dropped 1 base and J dropped 0 bases, with 15 bases sitting between them. The germline CDR1 and CDR2 sequences are LGHNA and YNFKEQ. CDR3 amino acids: CASSQVVGARYQETQYF. The DNA of the CDR3 is TGTGCCAGCAGCCAAGTCGTGGGGGCTAGGTACCAAGAGACCCAGTACTTC.

There are many counts of this clonotype. The chain joins TRBV20-1 to TRBJ1-4; a weak D match, TRBD1 (5 bases). Trimming removed 3 bases at V and 8 bases at J, with 13 bases between. CDR3 length equals 13 residues. Germline CDR1 reads DFQATT; CDR2 reads SNEGSKA (reference sequence). For the CDR3, the DNA is TGCAGTGCTAGTCCCTTGCCAGGGGAAAAACTGTTTTTT. Translated: CSASPLPGEKLFF.

The CDR3, as DNA: TGTGCCAGCGGAATCAGGGACGGTGGTGAGCAGTTCTTC. It translates to CASGIRDGGEQFF. The rearrangement uses TRBV7-2 and TRBJ2-1; D is tentatively TRBD1 or TRBD2 (5 bases each). Germline CDR1 SGHTA, CDR2 FQGNSA. The germline V and J ends were trimmed by 8 bases and 9 bases, with 17 bases remaining between them. This CDR3 has 13 amino acids. Together with reference TRBV7-2 and TRBJ2-1, the CDR3 gives the full variable domain: GAGVSQSPSNKVTEKGKDVELRCDPISGHTALYWYRQSLGQGLEFLIYFQGNSAPDKSGLPSDRFSAERTGGSVSTLTIQRTQQEDSAVYLCASGIRDGGEQFFGPGTRLTVL.

The chain combines TRBV28 with TRBJ2-3, with D possibly TRBD2 on 5 matching bases. The germline V and J ends were trimmed by 4 bases and 3 bases, with 14 bases remaining between them. This CDR3 contains 15 residues. Germline loops: CDR1 MDHEN, CDR2 SYDVKM. The CDR3 bases are TGTGCCAGCAGTTCCCCGAGGAGGAGTACAGATACGCAGTATTTT. It codes for CASSSPRRSTDTQYF.

This clonotype was picked up a small number of times. The V call is TRBV28, the J call TRBJ2-3, with TRBD2 identical over 11 bases. The ends lost 7 bases at V and 0 bases at J; junction bases unmatched: 15. CDR3 length: 19 residues. The germline V gene has CDR1 MDHEN and CDR2 SYDVKM. In nucleotides, the CDR3 is TGTGCCAGCACCCCATGGCCGGGACTAGCGGCCCTTAGCACAGATACGCAGTATTTT. Its translation: CASTPWPGLAALSTDTQYF. Filled out from reference TRBV28 and TRBJ2-3, the complete variable domain reads DVKVTQSSRYLVKRTGEKVFLECVQDMDHENMFWYRQDPGLGLRLIYFSYDVKMKEKGDIPEGYSVSREKKERFSLILESASTNQTSMYLCASTPWPGLAALSTDTQYFGPGTRLTVL.

The rearrangement joins TRBV5-1 to TRBJ2-1; D ambiguous. This CDR3 is built from 13 residues. In germline, CDR1 is SGHRS, CDR2 YFSETQ. Trimming took off 7 bases at V and 0 bases at J, with 8 bases between the two ends. In DNA, the CDR3 is TGCGCCAGCCAAACGAGCTCCTACAATGAGCAGTTCTTC. Protein: CASQTSSYNEQFF.

This chain uses TRBV5-1 with TRBJ1-1; 8 bases match TRBD1. V trimming: 5 bases; J trimming: 3 bases; junction bases outside the gene matches: 6. The CDR3 has 14 residues. CDR1 is SGHRS and CDR2 is YFSETQ in the germline V gene. The CDR3 loop reads CASSLQGDYTEAFF. Written as DNA, the CDR3 is TGCGCCAGCAGTTTACAGGGGGACTACACTGAAGCTTTCTTT.

The CDR3 bases are TGTGCCAGCTCACCCCTGACAGACAACACTGAAGCTTTCTTT. Its protein product is CASSPLTDNTEAFF. The V call is TRBV18, the J call TRBJ1-1; perhaps TRBD1 as D (5 bases). This CDR3 is built from 14 residues. Trimming left V 3 bases short and J 2 bases short, with 10 bases between. Germline V CDR1 and CDR2: KGHSH, LQKENI.